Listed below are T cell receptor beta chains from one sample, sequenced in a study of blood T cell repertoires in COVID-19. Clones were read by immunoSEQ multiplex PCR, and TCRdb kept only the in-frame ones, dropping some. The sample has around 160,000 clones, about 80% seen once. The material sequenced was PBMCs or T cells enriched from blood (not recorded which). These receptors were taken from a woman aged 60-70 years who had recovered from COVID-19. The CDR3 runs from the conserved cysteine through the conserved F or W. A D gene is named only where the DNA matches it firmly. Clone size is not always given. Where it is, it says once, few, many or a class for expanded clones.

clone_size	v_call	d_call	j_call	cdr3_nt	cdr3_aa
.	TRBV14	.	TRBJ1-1	TGTGCCAGCAGCCAATTCCGGGACACTGAAGCTTTCTTT	CASSQFRDTEAFF
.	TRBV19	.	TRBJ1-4	TGTGCCAGTAGTGTACGAGACAGCAATAATGAAAAACTGTTTTTT	CASSVRDSNNEKLFF
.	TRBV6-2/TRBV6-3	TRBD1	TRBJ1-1	TGTGCCAGCAGTGCCTCCCCGGGACAGGTAGGAGAAGCTTTCTTT	CASSASPGQVGEAFF
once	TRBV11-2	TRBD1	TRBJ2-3	TGTGCCAGCAGCGGACAGGGATGGGACACAGATACGCAGTATTTT	CASSGQGWDTDTQYF
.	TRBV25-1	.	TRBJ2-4	TGTGCCAGCCGAGCCCAGGCCGGCGGGGTGGGGAACATTCAGTACTTC	CASRAQAGGVGNIQYF
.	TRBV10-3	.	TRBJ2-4	TGTGCCACACGGAGCAACTTCCCCGACAGTGCTCAGTACTTC	CATRSNFPDSAQYF
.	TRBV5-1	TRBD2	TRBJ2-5	TGCGCCAGCAGCTTGGGACTAGCGGGGGAAGAGACCCAGTACTTC	CASSLGLAGEETQYF
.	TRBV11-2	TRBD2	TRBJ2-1	TGTGCCAGCAGCTTGACTAGCGGGGGGGCAGAGCAGTTCTTC	CASSLTSGGAEQFF
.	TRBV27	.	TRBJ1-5	TGTGCCAGCAGTTTATGGGCAGGGGACGATAGCAATCAGCCCCAGCATTTT	CASSLWAGDDSNQPQHF
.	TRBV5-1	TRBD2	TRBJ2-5	TGCGCCAGCAGCTTGGACGGGGGGACCCAAGAGACCCAGTACTTC	CASSLDGGTQETQYF
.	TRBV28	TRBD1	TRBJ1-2	TGTGCCAGCAGATATCCCCAGGGGGGCTATGGCTACACCTTC	CASRYPQGGYGYTF
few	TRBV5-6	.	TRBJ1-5	TGTGCCAGCAGCTTTAGCCCTGACGGAAATCAGCCCCAGCATTTT	CASSFSPDGNQPQHF
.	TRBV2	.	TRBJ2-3	TGTGCCAGCAAAGACTTCACAGATACGCAGTATTTT	CASKDFTDTQYF
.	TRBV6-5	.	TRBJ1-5	TGTGCCAGCAGGACAGATAGCAATCAGCCCCAGCATTTT	CASRTDSNQPQHF
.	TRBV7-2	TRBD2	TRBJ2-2	TGTGCCAGCAGCCCATGGCGGGGGGAAACCGGGGAGCTGTTTTTT	CASSPWRGETGELFF
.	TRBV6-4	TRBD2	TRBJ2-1	TGTGCCAGCAGTGTTCTAGCGGGGGGGTACAATGAGCAGTTCTTC	CASSVLAGGYNEQFF
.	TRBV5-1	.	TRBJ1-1	TGCGCCAGCAGCCTGACAGGTAACACTGAAGCTTTCTTT	CASSLTGNTEAFF
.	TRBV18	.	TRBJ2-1	TGTGCCAGCTCACCACCAGTCACAGGGAGCGGCAATGAGCAGTTCTTC	CASSPPVTGSGNEQFF
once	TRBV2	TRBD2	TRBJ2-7	TGTGCCAGCAGTGAGCTAGCGGGACCCTACGAGCAGTACTTC	CASSELAGPYEQYF
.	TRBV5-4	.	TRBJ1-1	TGTGCCAGCAGCTTGGGAGGGACACTGAACACTGAAGCTTTCTTT	CASSLGGTLNTEAFF
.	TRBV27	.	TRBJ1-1	TGTGCCAGCAGTTTATCAAGGGGTTCTGAAGCTTTCTTT	CASSLSRGSEAFF
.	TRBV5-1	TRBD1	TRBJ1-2	TGCGCCAGCAGGGATGGACAGGGGCGGGTTAACTATGGCTACACCTTC	CASRDGQGRVNYGYTF
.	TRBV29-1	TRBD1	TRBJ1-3	TGCAGCACAAGCAGACAGGGTGCGGGAAACACCATATATTTT	CSTSRQGAGNTIYF
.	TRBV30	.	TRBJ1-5	TGTGCCTGGAGTGCCGACTCCATTCCCAATCAGCCCCAGCATTTT	CAWSADSIPNQPQHF
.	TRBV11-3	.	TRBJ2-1	TGTGCCAGCAGCTTTGAGGGTCACAATGAGCAGTTCTTC	CASSFEGHNEQFF
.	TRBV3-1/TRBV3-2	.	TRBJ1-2	TGTGCCAGCAGCAGGACGGGAAACTATGGCTACACCTTC	CASSRTGNYGYTF
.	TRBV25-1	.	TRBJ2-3	TGTGCCAGCAGTGGAAGCCCAAGGAGTTCAGATACGCAGTATTTT	CASSGSPRSSDTQYF
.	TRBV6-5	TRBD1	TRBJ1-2	TGTGCCAGCAGACCAGGGGGCGCTAACTATGGCTACACCTTC	CASRPGGANYGYTF
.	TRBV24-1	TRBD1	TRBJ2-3	TGTGCCACCAGTGACCCGACAGGGGGCGCAGCAGATACGCAGTATTTT	CATSDPTGGAADTQYF
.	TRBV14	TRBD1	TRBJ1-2	TGTGCCAGCAGCCATGGAAGGTCTGGCAGGGGGCCAGGAGGCTACACCTTC	CASSHGRSGRGPGGYTF
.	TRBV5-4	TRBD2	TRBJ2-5	TGTGCCAGCAGCTTTAGCGGGGGGGAAGAGACCCAGTACTTC	CASSFSGGEETQYF
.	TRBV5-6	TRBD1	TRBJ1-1	TGTGCCAGCAGCGCTGAGGACAGGGGGGTGAACACTGAAGCTTTCTTT	CASSAEDRGVNTEAFF
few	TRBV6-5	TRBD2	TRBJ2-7	TGTGCCAGCATCTCACCCGGGGGGGAGTACGAGCAGTACTTC	CASISPGGEYEQYF
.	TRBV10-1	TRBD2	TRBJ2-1	TGCGCCAGCAGTGAGTCGGCAGCGGGAGGTGGTGAGCAGTTCTTC	CASSESAAGGGEQFF
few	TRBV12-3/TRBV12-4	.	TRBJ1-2	TGTGCCAGCAGTTTATGGGGGGACTATGGCTACACCTTC	CASSLWGDYGYTF
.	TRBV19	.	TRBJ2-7	TGTGCCAGTAGTACGACCGGGACTGGCACCTACGAGCAGTACTTC	CASSTTGTGTYEQYF
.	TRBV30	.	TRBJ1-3	TGTGCCGGATACCCGGGACTTAATACTGGAAACACCATATATTTT	CAGYPGLNTGNTIYF
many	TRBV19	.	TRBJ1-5	TGTGCCAGTAGTATAAAGGGACTGCCTGATGAGCCCCAGCATTTT	CASSIKGLPDEPQHF
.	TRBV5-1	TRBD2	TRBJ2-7	TGCGCCAGCAGCTTGGCGCGGGGGGCCTACGAGCAGTACTTC	CASSLARGAYEQYF
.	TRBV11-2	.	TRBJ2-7	TGTGCCAGCAGCTTAATAGACGAGCAGTACTTC	CASSLIDEQYF
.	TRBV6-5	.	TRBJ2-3	TGTGCCAGCAGTTCCTTTTCTACAGGGTTGGTAGATACGCAGTATTTT	CASSSFSTGLVDTQYF
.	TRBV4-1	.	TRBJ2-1	TGCGCCAGCAGCCAAGATACCCGGGGGAGCTCCTACAATGAGCAGTTCTTC	CASSQDTRGSSYNEQFF
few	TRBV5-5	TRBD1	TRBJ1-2	TGTGCCAGCACCCAGACCTGGACAGGGAACTATGGCTACACCTTC	CASTQTWTGNYGYTF
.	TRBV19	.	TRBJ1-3	TGTGCCAGTAGTATGGGCAGATTGAACTCTGGAAACACCATATATTTT	CASSMGRLNSGNTIYF
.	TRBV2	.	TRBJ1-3	TGTGCCAGCACCCATCGGGGGGCTGGAAACACCATATATTTT	CASTHRGAGNTIYF
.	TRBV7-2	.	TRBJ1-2	TGTGCCAGCAGCTTAGACCCAGGGTGGGTTGGCTATGGCTACACCTTC	CASSLDPGWVGYGYTF
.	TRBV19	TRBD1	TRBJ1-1	TGTGCCAGTAGTATCAGGACAGGGATACCTGAAGCTTTCTTT	CASSIRTGIPEAFF
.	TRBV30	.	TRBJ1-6	TGTGCCTGGAGTGTTGTCGGGTCCAATTCACCCCTCCACTTT	CAWSVVGSNSPLHF
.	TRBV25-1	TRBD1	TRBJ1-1	TGTGCCAGCAGTGAATCTGGACAGGGAAGGTACACTGAAGCTTTCTTT	CASSESGQGRYTEAFF
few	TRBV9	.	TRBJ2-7	TGTGCCAGCAGCGTTGACGGGAGATACTACGAGCAGTACTTC	CASSVDGRYYEQYF
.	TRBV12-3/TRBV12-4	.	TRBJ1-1	TGTGCCAGCAGAAGTACAGGGTACACTGAAGCTTTCTTT	CASRSTGYTEAFF
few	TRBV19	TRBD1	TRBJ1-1	TGTGCCAGTAGTATCCTCCCGGGACAGATAAACACTGAAGCTTTCTTT	CASSILPGQINTEAFF
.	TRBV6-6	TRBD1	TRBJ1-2	TGTGCCAGCAGTCCCAGGGGGCAGTTATCCCATGGCTACACCTTC	CASSPRGQLSHGYTF
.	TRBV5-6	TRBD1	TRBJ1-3	TGTGCCAGCAGCTTTCAGTCCGGACAGGGCTCGGGAAACACCATATATTTT	CASSFQSGQGSGNTIYF
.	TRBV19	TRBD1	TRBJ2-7	TGTGCCAGTAGCCTTTCCGGGACAGGGGGCTCCTACGAGCAGTACTTC	CASSLSGTGGSYEQYF
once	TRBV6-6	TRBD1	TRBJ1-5	TGTGCCAGCAGTTGGGGACAGGGTTACAATCAGCCCCAGCATTTT	CASSWGQGYNQPQHF
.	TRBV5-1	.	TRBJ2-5	TGCGCCAGCAGTCCCTTCAGGGACTTCCAAGAGACCCAGTACTTC	CASSPFRDFQETQYF
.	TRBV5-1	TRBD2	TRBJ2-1	TGCGCCAGCAGCTTGCTCGCTAGCGGTGGCGATGAGCAGTTCTTC	CASSLLASGGDEQFF